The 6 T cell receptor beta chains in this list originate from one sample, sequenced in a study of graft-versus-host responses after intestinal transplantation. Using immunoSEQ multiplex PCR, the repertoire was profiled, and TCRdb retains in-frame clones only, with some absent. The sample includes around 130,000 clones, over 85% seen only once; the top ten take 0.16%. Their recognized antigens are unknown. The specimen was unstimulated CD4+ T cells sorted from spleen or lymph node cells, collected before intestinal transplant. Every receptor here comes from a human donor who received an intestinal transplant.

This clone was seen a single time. The CDR3 region is CASSISTDTQYF. CDR3 coding DNA: TGTGCCAGTAGTATCAGCACAGATACGCAGTATTTT. The J gene is TRBJ2-3, the V gene TRBV19; no clear D gene. This CDR3 is built from 12 residues. Trimming left V 3 bases short and J 0 bases short, with 1 base between. Germline CDR1 reads LNHDA; CDR2 reads SQIVND (reference sequence).

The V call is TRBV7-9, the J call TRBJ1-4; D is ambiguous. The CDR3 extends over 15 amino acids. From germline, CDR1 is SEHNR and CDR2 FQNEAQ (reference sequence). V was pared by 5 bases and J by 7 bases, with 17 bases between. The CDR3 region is CASSPPLGVAEKLFF. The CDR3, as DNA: TGTGCCAGCAGCCCGCCCCTTGGGGTCGCTGAAAAACTGTTTTTT.

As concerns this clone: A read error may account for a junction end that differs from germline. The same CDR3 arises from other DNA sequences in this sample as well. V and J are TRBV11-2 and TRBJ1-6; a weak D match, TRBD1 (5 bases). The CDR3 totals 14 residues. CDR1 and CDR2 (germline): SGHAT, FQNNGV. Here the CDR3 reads CASSLGQGSKPLHF. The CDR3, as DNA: TGTGCTAGCAGCTTAGGACAAGGGTCAAAACCCCTCCACTTT.

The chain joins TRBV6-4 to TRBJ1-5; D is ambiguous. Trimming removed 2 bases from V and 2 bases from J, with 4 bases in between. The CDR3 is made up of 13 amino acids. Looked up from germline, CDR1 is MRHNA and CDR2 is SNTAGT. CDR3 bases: TGTGCCAGCAGTGACGGGGGCAATCAGCCCCAGCATTTT. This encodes CASSDGGNQPQHF.

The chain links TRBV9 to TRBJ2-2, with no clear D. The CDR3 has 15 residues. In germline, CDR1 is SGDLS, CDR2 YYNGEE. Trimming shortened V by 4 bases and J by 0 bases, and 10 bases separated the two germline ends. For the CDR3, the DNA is TGTGCCAGCAGCCCCCGTGGCCCGAACACCGGGGAGCTGTTTTTT. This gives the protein CASSPRGPNTGELFF.

CDR3 in DNA: TGCGCCAGCAGCCCTGTGCGAGGACAGGCCAATGAGCAGTTCTTC. It yields the protein CASSPVRGQANEQFF. The genes are TRBV5-1 and TRBJ2-1, with 7 positions matching TRBD1. The CDR3 extends over 15 amino acids. Germline trimming cut 4 bases from V and 6 bases from J; bases unmatched to any gene: 10. Germline lookup yields CDR1 SGHRS and CDR2 YFSETQ. The entire variable domain, with the rest obtained from reference TRBV5-1 and TRBJ2-1, is as follows: KAGVTQTPRYLIKTRGQQVTLSCSPISGHRSVSWYQQTPGQGLQFLFEYFSETQRNKGNFPGRFSGRQFSNSRSEMNVSTLELGDSALYLCASSPVRGQANEQFFGPGTRLTVL.